Listed below are T cell receptor beta chains from one sample, sequenced in a study of cytomegalovirus exposure and HLA in healthy donors. Clones were sequenced by immunoSEQ multiplex PCR, and TCRdb holds only the in-frame ones, with some missing. Counted here are roughly 150,000 clones, 60% to 80% occurring once; the ten biggest clones make up around 2.1%. Sample: PBMCs. The receptor set was obtained from a man aged 50 to 59 in good health and CMV-seropositive. The CDR3 runs from the conserved cysteine through the conserved F or W. The order of the fields is D gene, V gene, J gene, clone size, CDR3 protein, CDR3 DNA. The D gene is left open where the match is weak. Size values are once, few and many counts, or a class for expanded clones, and some rows have none.

TRBD2	TRBV5-1	TRBJ2-3	NA	CASSPRRGGVSTDTQYF	TGCGCCAGCAGCCCCCGGCGGGGGGGCGTAAGCACAGATACGCAGTATTTT
NA	TRBV4-3	TRBJ2-7	NA	CASSQDGGRTYEQYF	TGCGCCAGCAGCCAAGATGGAGGGAGGACCTACGAGCAGTACTTC
TRBD1	TRBV6-1	TRBJ1-5	NA	CASGTDLSNQPQHF	TGTGCCAGCGGGACAGACCTTAGCAATCAGCCCCAGCATTTT
NA	TRBV28	TRBJ2-1	medium-sized	CASSLGGSSYNEQFF	TGTGCCAGCAGTTTAGGGGGGAGCTCCTACAATGAGCAGTTCTTC
TRBD1	TRBV5-4	TRBJ2-7	NA	CASSLGTGHSYEQYF	TGTGCCAGCAGCTTGGGGACAGGCCACTCCTACGAGCAGTACTTC
TRBD2	TRBV5-1	TRBJ2-1	NA	CASSPSGGTTYYNEQFF	TGCGCCAGCAGCCCTAGCGGGGGGACCACTTACTACAATGAGCAGTTCTTC
TRBD1	TRBV10-2	TRBJ2-1	NA	CASSESDRGSYNEQFF	TGCGCCAGCAGTGAATCCGACAGGGGGTCCTACAATGAGCAGTTCTTC
NA	TRBV5-1	TRBJ2-2	NA	CASSLGDSGELFF	TGCGCCAGCAGCTTGGGTGACAGCGGGGAGCTGTTTTTT
TRBD1	TRBV5-5	TRBJ1-6	NA	CASSIGTGDNSPLHF	TGTGCCAGCAGCATTGGGACAGGGGATAATTCACCCCTCCACTTT
NA	TRBV30	TRBJ1-2	once	CAWSTGNYGYTF	TGTGCCTGGAGTACAGGGAACTATGGCTACACCTTC
TRBD1	TRBV15	TRBJ2-7	NA	CATGTGGVYEQYF	TGTGCCACCGGGACAGGGGGAGTTTACGAGCAGTACTTC
NA	TRBV4-3	TRBJ1-6	NA	CASSQDRGSPLHF	TGCGCCAGCAGCCAAGATAGGGGTTCACCCCTCCACTTT
TRBD1	TRBV28	TRBJ2-1	NA	CASRNRGPYNEQFF	TGTGCCAGCAGAAACAGGGGCCCCTACAATGAGCAGTTCTTC
NA	TRBV7-8	TRBJ2-1	NA	CASSLIRGAANEQFF	TGTGCCAGCAGCTTAATCCGGGGGGCGGCTAATGAGCAGTTCTTC
TRBD2	TRBV7-9	TRBJ2-3	NA	CASSPRGGTDTQYF	TGTGCCAGCAGCCCCCGGGGGGGGACAGATACGCAGTATTTT
NA	TRBV4-1	TRBJ2-3	NA	CASSQLIAKDTQYF	TGCGCCAGCAGCCAGCTCATAGCAAAAGATACGCAGTATTTT
NA	TRBV27	TRBJ1-2	once	CASSLVAIGGSYGYTF	TGTGCCAGCAGTTTGGTCGCCATTGGGGGGAGCTATGGCTACACCTTC
TRBD1	TRBV7-9	TRBJ2-7	NA	CASSSGQGSYEQYF	TGTGCCAGCAGCTCCGGACAGGGCTCCTACGAGCAGTACTTC
TRBD1	TRBV6-5	TRBJ1-1	NA	CASSYSETGGTEAFF	TGTGCCAGCAGTTACTCGGAGACAGGGGGGACTGAAGCTTTCTTT
NA	TRBV10-3	TRBJ2-7	NA	CAISDRGGIYEQYF	TGTGCCATCAGTGACAGGGGCGGTATTTACGAGCAGTACTTC
TRBD2	TRBV27	TRBJ2-7	few	CASSASGLAGSKKTEQYF	TGTGCCAGCAGTGCGTCGGGACTAGCGGGGTCAAAAAAGACCGAGCAGTACTTC
TRBD2	TRBV7-9	TRBJ2-3	NA	CASSPTGTSGGRETDTQYF	TGTGCCAGCAGCCCGACGGGGACTAGCGGGGGGCGGGAAACAGATACGCAGTATTTT
TRBD1	TRBV11-2	TRBJ2-7	few	CASSVRDRDGQYF	TGTGCCAGCAGCGTACGGGACAGGGATGGGCAGTACTTC
TRBD1	TRBV29-1	TRBJ1-3	NA	CSVSGTGSSTIYF	TGCAGCGTTTCCGGGACAGGGAGTAGCACCATATATTTT
TRBD2	TRBV9	TRBJ2-5	NA	CASSVFSGVAGDETQYF	TGTGCCAGCAGCGTATTCAGCGGGGTAGCGGGGGATGAGACCCAGTACTTC
TRBD2	TRBV9	TRBJ2-1	NA	CASSVSGGFGNEQFF	TGTGCCAGCAGCGTTAGCGGGGGTTTTGGGAATGAGCAGTTCTTC
TRBD1	TRBV5-1	TRBJ2-2	NA	CASSSQTGRNTGELFF	TGCGCCAGCAGCTCGCAGACAGGGAGGAACACCGGGGAGCTGTTTTTT
TRBD2	TRBV27	TRBJ2-3	few	CASGLGGNTDTQYF	TGTGCCAGCGGCTTGGGGGGGAACACAGATACGCAGTATTTT
TRBD1	TRBV18	TRBJ1-1	NA	CASSPQRQGGGVNTEAFF	TGTGCCAGCTCACCACAAAGACAGGGGGGAGGCGTGAACACTGAAGCTTTCTTT
NA	TRBV4-2	TRBJ2-1	NA	CASSQDGTLYNEQFF	TGTGCCAGCAGCCAAGATGGGACACTCTACAATGAGCAGTTCTTC
TRBD1	TRBV10-3	TRBJ2-4	NA	CAISTGQGVPNIQYF	TGTGCCATCAGTACTGGACAGGGGGTACCTAACATTCAGTACTTC
NA	TRBV4-3	TRBJ1-2	NA	CASSQDLGSGGYGYTF	TGCGCCAGCAGCCAAGATTTGGGGTCCGGGGGCTATGGCTACACCTTC
NA	TRBV27	TRBJ2-7	NA	CASSLSRPSSYEQYF	TGTGCCAGCAGTTTATCGAGGCCCAGCTCCTACGAGCAGTACTTC
TRBD2	TRBV5-4	TRBJ2-7	NA	CASSTRGAYEQYF	TGTGCCAGCAGCACCCGGGGGGCCTACGAGCAGTACTTC
TRBD1	TRBV5-1	TRBJ1-1	NA	CASSFSARGRLGTEAFF	TGCGCCAGCAGCTTCTCGGCAAGGGGGCGTTTAGGCACTGAAGCTTTCTTT
NA	TRBV29-1	TRBJ2-3	NA	CSVVPPGGPDTQYF	TGCAGCGTTGTACCCCCCGGGGGGCCAGATACGCAGTATTTT
NA	TRBV7-2	TRBJ2-7	NA	CASSFRDTIEQYF	TGTGCCAGCAGCTTCCGGGACACTATCGAGCAGTACTTC
NA	TRBV6-5	TRBJ1-1	NA	CASSPITGRTEAFF	TGTGCCAGCAGTCCGATAACAGGGAGAACTGAAGCTTTCTTT
TRBD1	TRBV7-8	TRBJ1-6	few	CASRGQGGSYNSPLHF	TGTGCCAGCAGGGGACAGGGTGGCTCCTATAATTCACCCCTCCACTTT
NA	TRBV7-3	TRBJ2-5	NA	CASSLRREETQYF	TGTGCCAGCAGCTTAAGAAGGGAGGAGACCCAGTACTTC
TRBD2	TRBV19	TRBJ2-7	NA	CASSIGDSGGTYEQYF	TGTGCCAGTAGTATAGGTGATAGCGGGGGAACCTACGAGCAGTACTTC
TRBD1	TRBV7-2	TRBJ2-1	few	CASSSQPWTGTGNEQFF	TGTGCCAGCAGCTCGCAGCCATGGACAGGGACAGGGAATGAGCAGTTCTTC
TRBD1	TRBV10-3	TRBJ2-1	NA	CAISGPGTGTNNEQFF	TGTGCCATCAGTGGCCCCGGGACAGGCACAAACAATGAGCAGTTCTTC
NA	TRBV5-4	TRBJ1-1	NA	CASSYKETGTEAFF	TGTGCCAGCAGCTATAAGGAAACAGGTACTGAAGCTTTCTTT
TRBD2	TRBV19	TRBJ2-2	NA	CASTRLAGGRTGELFF	TGTGCCAGTACCAGGCTAGCGGGGGGGCGAACCGGGGAGCTGTTTTTT
NA	TRBV12-5	TRBJ1-5	NA	CASGAFSGQPQHF	TGTGCTAGTGGTGCTTTCTCGGGTCAGCCCCAGCATTTT
TRBD2	TRBV5-1	TRBJ2-3	NA	CASSLRGSGGNTDTQYF	TGCGCCAGCAGCCTCCGGGGGAGCGGGGGTAACACAGATACGCAGTATTTT
TRBD2	TRBV5-1	TRBJ2-2	NA	CASTISGGASGGELFF	TGCGCCAGCACCATTAGCGGGGGGGCCTCTGGCGGGGAGCTGTTTTTT